The clone carrying this T cell receptor beta chain has only a few counts. Its target is unknown. Treatment given: PENTA 11 planned treatment interruption arm or continuous ART arm. This entry comes from a study of HIV-infected children after antiretroviral therapy interruption. Study results and caveats: Naive CD4+ CDR3 sharing between time points fell after interruption began.

A 3' RACE protocol on RNA, with unique molecular identifiers, produced the TCR library. In TCRdb, the 3' RACE reads were re-called with MiXCR into one record per CDR3 protein. Among more than 12,000 distinct CDR3 sequences listed, 3.4% were seen once. Germline values: CDR1 LGHNT, CDR2 FRNRAP. V was cut by 5 bases and J by 4 bases, with 18 bases left in between. This CDR3 spans 16 amino acids. The rearrangement uses TRBV12-5 and TRBJ1-3; a weak D match, TRBD1 (5 bases). This TCR was sampled from a pool of human donors with HIV. This specimen was CD45RO+ CD8+ T cells from PBMCs, pooled from several time points, taken from a donor given antiretroviral therapy, either interrupted or continuous. Subset: memory CD8+ CD45RO+ CD45RA- T cells. CDR3 in amino acids: CASGPLLGARGNTIYF. CDR3 nucleotides: TGTGCTAGTGGTCCCTTATTAGGGGCGCGAGGAAACACCATATATTTT. The full variable domain, completed using reference TRBV12-5 and TRBJ1-3, is DARVTQTPRHKVTEMGQEVTMRCQPILGHNTVFWYRQTMMQGLELLAYFRNRAPLDDSGMPKDRFSAEMPDATLATLKIQPSEPRDSAVYFCASGPLLGARGNTIYFGEGSWLTVV.